This T cell receptor (beta chain) was documented in a study of blood T cell repertoires in COVID-19. On the study more broadly: Sites in the United States, Italy and Spain provided acute and convalescent COVID-19 samples.

The data were produced by immunoSEQ multiplex PCR, yet TCRdb's version contains in-frame clones alone and is incomplete. This sample has 300,000 to 400,000 clones; over 75% occur once, and the top ten carry more than 0.8%. The germline CDR1 and CDR2 sequences are GTSNPN and SVGIG (reference sequence). Trimming took 0 bases from V and 8 from J, leaving 10 bases between them. This CDR3 is 13 amino acids long. The age range of participants was 18 to 89 years, with residence in about two dozen US areas. Two negative PCRs, clearance, or symptom resolution were required of recovered Cohort 3 donors. The chain employs TRBV30 and TRBJ1-4; D unresolved. Sequencing used PBMCs or T cells enriched from blood (not recorded which). The clonotype comes from a woman in her thirties who had recovered from COVID-19. The CDR3 DNA reads TGTGCCTGGAGTGTCCCGGGTACCGAAAAACTGTTTTTT. Encoded protein: CAWSVPGTEKLFF.